Below are 22 T cell receptor beta chains sequenced from a single sample in a study of T cells in Graves' hyperthyroidism and ophthalmopathy. RNA transcripts provided the source from which TCR beta CDR3 regions were amplified. The HTBI primer set drove a first-round RT-PCR of the TCR CDR3. In TCRdb, the multiplex PCR reads were re-called with MiXCR into one record per CDR3 protein. The profile shows around 500,000 distinct CDR3 sequences, 15% to 20% of them singletons. Sequencing used blood. These receptors came from a woman younger than 45 with Graves' ophthalmopathy.

V is TRBV24-1 and J is TRBJ2-2; TRBD1 might be the D (5 bases). Trimming removed 4 bases from V and 6 bases from J, with 8 bases in between. CDR1 is KGHDR, CDR2 SFDVKD, per germline. This CDR3 comprises 13 residues. CDR3 region: CATSELGAGELFF. The CDR3, as DNA: TGTGCCACCAGTGAGTTAGGGGCCGGGGAGCTGTTTTTT.

In this sample, this clonotype turned up a few times. The gene calls are TRBV10-2 and TRBJ1-2, with no clear D. CDR3 length: 12 residues. The germline V and J ends were trimmed by 3 bases and 6 bases, with 8 bases remaining between them. Germline V gives CDR1 WSHSY, CDR2 SAAADI. CDR3 residues: CASSDQLDGYTF. The CDR3 bases are TGCGCCAGCAGTGACCAGTTGGATGGCTACACCTTC.

The J gene is TRBJ2-3, the V gene TRBV20-1, with 8 nucleotides matching TRBD2. Losses at the gene ends were 1 base for V and 1 base for J; bases not matched to a gene: 4. Germline V gene data show CDR1 as DFQATT and CDR2 as SNEGSKA (reference sequence). This CDR3 region has 15 residues. CDR3 bases: TGCAGTGCTAGAGTCGATAGCGGGGGCACAGATACGCAGTATTTT. It codes for CSARVDSGGTDTQYF.

V usage is TRBV5-1 and J usage is TRBJ2-3; D unclear. The J call is doubtful: the DNA matches TRBJ1-5 better. There are 14 residues in the CDR3. CDR1 and CDR2 (germline): SGHRS, YFSETQ. The CDR3 DNA follows: TGCGCCAGCAGCTTTGGACCCCACACAGATACGCAGCATTTT. Translation: CASSFGPHTDTQHF.

In its sample, this clonotype was seen many times. The chain recombines TRBV5-4 with TRBJ2-5; unclear D gene. Germline CDR1 is SGHNT and CDR2 is YYREEE (reference sequence). The CDR3 is made up of 16 amino acids. V gave up 4 bases and J gave up 1 base, with 17 bases separating them. The CDR3 protein is CASSIGPQNIQETQYF. CDR3 nucleotides: TGTGCCAGCAGCATCGGCCCACAGAACATCCAAGAGACCCAGTACTTC.

This clonotype has a count of ten or more. The rearrangement joins TRBV28 to TRBJ2-1; D possibly corresponds to TRBD2 (5 bases). Germline V lookup: CDR1 MDHEN, CDR2 SYDVKM. CDR3 length: 13 residues. Trimming removed 0 bases at V and 10 bases at J, with 10 bases between. CDR3 loop: CASSLWRVGEQFF. DNA for the CDR3: TGTGCCAGCAGTTTATGGCGGGTAGGCGAGCAGTTCTTC.

There are many counts of this clonotype. The chain carries TRBV6-2 or TRBV6-3 and TRBJ2-1; D gene unclear. The CDR3 runs to 15 residues. V lost 5 bases, J lost 1 base, and 12 bases lay in between. The V gene's germline CDR1 is MNHEY and CDR2 SVGEGT. The CDR3 DNA follows: TGTGCCAGCAGTCCCCTTGGCCTGTCCTACAATGAGCAGTTCTTC. This translates into CASSPLGLSYNEQFF.

This clonotype has ten or more counts. V gene TRBV7-3 combines with J gene TRBJ1-1; no reliable D call. Germline V gene data show CDR1 as SGHTA and CDR2 as FQGTGA. V gave up 0 bases and J gave up 1 base, with 9 bases separating them. This CDR3 has 15 residues. The CDR3 loop reads CASSLTPEENTEAFF. The CDR3 DNA reads TGTGCCAGCAGCTTAACCCCAGAGGAGAACACTGAAGCTTTCTTT.

This clonotype was counted at least ten times. CDR3 coding DNA: TGTGCCAGCAGCCCCGAAGGCCTGGGGGCCAAAAACATTCAGTACTTC. This translates into CASSPEGLGAKNIQYF. The chain has TRBV28 and TRBJ2-4, with D unresolved. CDR1 MDHEN and CDR2 SYDVKM come from the germline V gene. CDR3 length: 16 amino acids. Trimming took 6 bases from V and 1 from J, leaving 16 bases between them.

This clonotype has ten or more counts. CDR3 region: CSANRDRGRYEQYF. The DNA for the CDR3 is TGCAGTGCCAACCGGGACAGGGGGCGGTACGAGCAGTACTTC. The chain couples TRBV20-1 to TRBJ2-7, with TRBD1 identical over 12 bases. V shed 6 bases and J 4 bases; nucleotides not matched to a gene: 7. This CDR3 spans 14 amino acids. Germline V gene data show CDR1 as DFQATT and CDR2 as SNEGSKA (reference sequence).

In regard to this clonotype: A much bigger clone sits one base away, suggesting this may be a read error. The chain is built from TRBV9 and TRBJ2-7, with 12 bases aligning to TRBD2. The J call may be incorrect, as the DNA end agrees better with TRBJ2-1. Germline lookup yields CDR1 SGDLS and CDR2 YYNGEE. The CDR3 loop spans 18 amino acids. CDR3 amino acids: CASSPIRASSGRAYEQFF. The CDR3 DNA sequence: TGTGCCAGCAGCCCTATCCGGGCCTCTAGCGGGAGGGCCTACGAGCAGTTCTTC.

This clonotype showed up many times. The chain combines TRBV20-1 with TRBJ1-1; D unresolved. This CDR3 comprises 11 residues. Germline values: CDR1 DFQATT, CDR2 SNEGSKA (reference sequence). Trimming shortened V by 0 bases and J by 5 bases, and 4 bases separated the two germline ends. The DNA for the CDR3 is TGCAGTGCTAGAGATCAGACTGAAGCTTTCTTT. Amino acid sequence: CSARDQTEAFF.

This chain links TRBV20-1 with TRBJ2-7; the D is unclear. The CDR3 totals 12 residues. Germline values: CDR1 DFQATT, CDR2 SNEGSKA (reference sequence). V was cut by 2 bases and J by 0 bases, with 5 bases left in between. The CDR3 spells CSARPDSYEQYF. CDR3 bases: TGCAGTGCTAGACCTGACTCCTACGAGCAGTACTTC.

V gene TRBV20-1 combines with J gene TRBJ2-2; TRBD2 might be the D (5 bases). V gave up 1 base and J gave up 2 bases, with 11 bases separating them. Germline V gene lookup returns CDR1 DFQATT and CDR2 SNEGSKA (reference sequence). This CDR3 is 15 amino acids long. The CDR3 DNA follows: TGCAGTGCTAGAGTAGGTAGCGTAAACACCGGGGAGCTGTTTTTT. Its protein product is CSARVGSVNTGELFF.

This clonotype was counted at least ten times. V usage is TRBV3-1 and J usage is TRBJ1-1; no definite D call. Between the trimmed V and J ends, which lost 1 base and 4 bases, there was a span of 10 bases. Germline assignment: CDR1 LGHDT and CDR2 YNNKEL (reference sequence). This CDR3 is 14 amino acids long. CDR3 DNA sequence: TGTGCCAGCAGCCAAGTAACGGGGATCACTGAAGCTTTCTTT. It yields the protein CASSQVTGITEAFF. Complete variable domain (other parts from reference TRBV3-1 and TRBJ1-1): DTAVSQTPKYLVTQMGNDKSIKCEQNLGHDTMYWYKQDSKKFLKIMFSYNNKELIINETVPNRFSPKSPDKAHLNLHINSLELGDSAVYFCASSQVTGITEAFFGQGTRLTVV.

This clonotype was found a few times. This rearrangement joins TRBV9 to TRBJ2-7; D unresolved. The CDR3 is made up of 14 amino acids. CDR1 and CDR2 from the germline V gene are SGDLS and YYNGEE. With 1 base removed from V and 0 bases from J, the gap between germline ends came to 8 bases. For the CDR3, the DNA is TGTGCCAGCAGCGTATCCGAACCCTCCTACGAGCAGTACTTC. This sequence encodes CASSVSEPSYEQYF.

This clonotype was picked up a small number of times. CDR3 bases: TGTGCCAGCGGCGGACAGACAGATACGCAGTATTTT. Its protein product is CASGGQTDTQYF. This rearrangement joins TRBV28 to TRBJ2-3; tentative D call: TRBD1 (6 bases). This CDR3 contains 12 residues. Germline V CDR1 and CDR2: MDHEN, SYDVKM. V lost 8 bases and J lost 3, with 9 bases in between.

This clonotype has a count of ten or more. The V and J genes are TRBV20-1 and TRBJ2-1; 8 nucleotides line up with TRBD1. V gave up 3 bases and J gave up 5 bases; unmatched junction bases: 9. This CDR3 spans 15 amino acids. The germline gives CDR1 DFQATT, CDR2 SNEGSKA (reference sequence). The CDR3 spells CSASSTGEKDNEQFF. As DNA, the CDR3 is TGCAGTGCTAGCTCGACAGGGGAGAAGGACAATGAGCAGTTCTTC.

The V call is TRBV29-1, the J call TRBJ2-2; D is uncertain. The germline CDR1 and CDR2 sequences are SQVTM and ANQGSEA. The CDR3 spans 12 residues. The CDR3 reads CATGFNTGELFF. The CDR3 region has the DNA TGCGCAACCGGGTTTAACACCGGGGAGCTGTTTTTT.

In its sample, this clonotype was seen many times. The CDR3 region has the DNA TGTGCCAGCAGTTTATCGGGGGTCGGGGAGCTGTTTTTT. As protein: CASSLSGVGELFF. V usage is TRBV27 and J usage is TRBJ2-2; either TRBD1 or TRBD2 may fit D (5 bases each). This CDR3 spans 13 amino acids. Germline-derived CDR1 and CDR2 are MNHEY and SMNVEV (reference sequence). The V end was cut by 0 bases, the J end by 7 bases, with 6 bases between.

This clonotype was observed a few times. This may be a read error: a much more frequent sequence differs by one nucleotide. The final CDR3 position lacks the conserved phenylalanine or tryptophan, pointing to a likely read error. CDR3 in DNA: TGTGCCAGCAGTTTCGGGACTGCCTACGAGCAGTACCTC. This gives the protein CASSFGTAYEQYL. The gene calls are TRBV28 and TRBJ2-7; tentative D call: TRBD2 (6 bases). Germline V gene lookup returns CDR1 MDHEN and CDR2 SYDVKM. Trimming removed 3 bases from V and 2 bases from J, with 8 bases in between. The CDR3 is made up of 13 amino acids.

The sample holds a few counts of this clonotype. This sequence may be a read error, since a much larger clone differs from it by one base. This chain joins TRBV7-2 and TRBJ2-1; 12 bases map to TRBD2. In germline, CDR1 is SGHTA, CDR2 FQGNSA. CDR3 length equals 14 residues. Here the CDR3 DNA reads TGTGCCTGCAGCCCCCCAGGACTAGCGGGAGAGCAGTTCTTC. Amino acids: CACSPPGLAGEQFF.